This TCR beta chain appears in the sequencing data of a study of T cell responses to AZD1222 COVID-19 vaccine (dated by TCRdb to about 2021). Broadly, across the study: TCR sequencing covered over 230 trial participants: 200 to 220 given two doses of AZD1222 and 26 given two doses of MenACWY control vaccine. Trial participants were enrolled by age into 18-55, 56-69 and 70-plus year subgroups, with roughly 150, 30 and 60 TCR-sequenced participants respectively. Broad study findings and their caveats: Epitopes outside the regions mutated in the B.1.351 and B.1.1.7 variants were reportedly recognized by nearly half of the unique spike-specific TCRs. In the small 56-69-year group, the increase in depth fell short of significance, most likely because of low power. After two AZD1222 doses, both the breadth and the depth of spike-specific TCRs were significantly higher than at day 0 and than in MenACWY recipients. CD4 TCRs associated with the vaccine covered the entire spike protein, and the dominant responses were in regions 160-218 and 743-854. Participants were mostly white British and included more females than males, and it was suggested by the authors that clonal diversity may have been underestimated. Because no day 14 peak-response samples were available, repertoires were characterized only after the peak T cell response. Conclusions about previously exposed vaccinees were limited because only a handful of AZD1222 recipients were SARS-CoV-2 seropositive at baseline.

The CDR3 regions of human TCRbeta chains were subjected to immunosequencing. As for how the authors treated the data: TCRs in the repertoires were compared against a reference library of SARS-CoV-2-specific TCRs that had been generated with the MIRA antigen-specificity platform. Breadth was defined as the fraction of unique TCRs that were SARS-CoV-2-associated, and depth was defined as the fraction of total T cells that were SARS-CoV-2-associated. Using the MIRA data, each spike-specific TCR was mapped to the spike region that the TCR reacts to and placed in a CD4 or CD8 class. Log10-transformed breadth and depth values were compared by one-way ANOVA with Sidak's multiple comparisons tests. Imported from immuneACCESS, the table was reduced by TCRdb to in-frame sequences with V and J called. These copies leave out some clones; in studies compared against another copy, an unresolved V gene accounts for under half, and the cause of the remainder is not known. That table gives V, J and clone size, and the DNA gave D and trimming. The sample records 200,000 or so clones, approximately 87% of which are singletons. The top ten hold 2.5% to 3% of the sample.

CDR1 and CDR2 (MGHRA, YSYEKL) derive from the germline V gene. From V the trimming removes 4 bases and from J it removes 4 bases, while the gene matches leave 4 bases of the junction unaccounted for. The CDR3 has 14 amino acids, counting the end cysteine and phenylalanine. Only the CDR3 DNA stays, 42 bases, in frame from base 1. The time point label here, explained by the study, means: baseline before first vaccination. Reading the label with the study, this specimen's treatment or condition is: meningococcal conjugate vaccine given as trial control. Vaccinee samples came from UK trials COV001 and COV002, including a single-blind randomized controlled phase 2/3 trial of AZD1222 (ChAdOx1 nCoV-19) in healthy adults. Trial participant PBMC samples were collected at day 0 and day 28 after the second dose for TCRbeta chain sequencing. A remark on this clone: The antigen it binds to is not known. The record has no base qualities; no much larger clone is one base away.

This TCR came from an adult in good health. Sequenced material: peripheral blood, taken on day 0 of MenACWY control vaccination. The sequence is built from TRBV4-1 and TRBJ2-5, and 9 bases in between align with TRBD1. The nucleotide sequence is TGCGCCAGCAGCCCTGGGACAGGGATAGAGACCCAGTACTTC. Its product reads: CASSPGTGIETQYF.